The 18 T cell receptor beta chains presented below share a single source sample, sequenced in a study of OX40 agonist ivuxolimab in advanced cancers. Assay used: immunoSEQ multiplex PCR; TCRdb lists only in-frame clones, some missing. The table includes roughly 70,000 clones, 75% to 90% detected once. Sequenced here: CD4+ or CD8+ T cells sorted from blood, sampled in a trial of the OX40 agonist ivuxolimab. These receptors were collected from an adult with an advanced solid tumor such as melanoma, head and neck, liver or kidney cancer.

This chain connects TRBV7-2 to TRBJ2-1; D is possibly TRBD2 (5 bases). Looked up from germline, CDR1 is SGHTA and CDR2 is FQGNSA. V lost 1 base to trimming and J lost 10 bases, with 11 bases between them. The CDR3 is 13 amino acids. The CDR3: CASSLEGSTEQFF. Here the CDR3 DNA reads TGTGCCAGCAGCTTAGAAGGGAGCACAGAGCAGTTCTTC.

This rearrangement joins TRBV19 to TRBJ2-1, with TRBD2 matching over 8 bases. The CDR3 is made up of 19 amino acids. J gave up 5 bases and V 5 bases, and 20 bases lay outside the gene matches. The germline gives CDR1 LNHDA, CDR2 SQIVND (reference sequence). DNA of the CDR3: TGTGCCAGTAGTGGGGGGACTAGACAATATACGGGAGGTCACAATGAGCAGTTCTTC. Translation gives CASSGGTRQYTGGHNEQFF.

A single count supports this clone. The chain combines TRBV7-2 with TRBJ1-5; D is possibly TRBD1 (5 bases). This CDR3 is built from 15 residues. V was cut by 5 bases and J by 5 bases, with 16 bases left in between. Germline-derived CDR1 and CDR2 are SGHTA and FQGNSA. CDR3 nucleotides: TGTGCCAGCAGCGAGGGACCAGGGACGCATCAGCCCCAGCATTTT. It specifies CASSEGPGTHQPQHF.

J is TRBJ1-2 and V is TRBV4-3; D remains unclear. The CDR3 totals 13 residues. V gave up 0 bases and J gave up 5 bases, with 7 bases separating them. The V gene's germline CDR1 is LGHNA and CDR2 YSLEER. For the CDR3, the DNA is TGCGCCAGCAGCCAAGATCGGCTGTATGGCTACACCTTC. It translates to CASSQDRLYGYTF.

The V gene is TRBV5-1, the J gene TRBJ1-5; D may be TRBD1 (5 bases). This CDR3 region has 15 residues. Germline V CDR1 and CDR2: SGHRS, YFSETQ. Trimming stripped 0 bases from V and 6 bases from J, with 13 bases between. The CDR3 sequence: CASSLGGSEGQPQHF. DNA of the CDR3: TGCGCCAGCAGCTTGGGGGGGAGTGAAGGTCAGCCCCAGCATTTT.

The chain recombines TRBV10-3 with TRBJ1-5; TRBD1 is a possible D gene (6 bases). Looked up from germline, CDR1 is ENHRY and CDR2 is SYGVKD. V was trimmed by 5 bases and J by 2 bases, leaving 13 bases between them. CDR3 length equals 15 residues. CDR3 protein: CAISLQGPGNQPQHF. Written as DNA, the CDR3 is TGTGCCATCAGTCTACAGGGACCGGGCAATCAGCCCCAGCATTTT.

The rearrangement joins TRBV4-2 to TRBJ2-6; D is ambiguous. Deletions cut 1 base from V and 2 bases from J, with 9 bases between. From germline, CDR1 is LGHNA and CDR2 YNFKEQ. The CDR3 is 16 amino acids. CDR3 loop: CASSQVTQAGANVLTF. The CDR3 region has the DNA TGTGCCAGCAGCCAAGTTACACAAGCTGGGGCCAACGTCCTGACTTTC.

This clone was found once. V is TRBV6-6 and J is TRBJ2-7, with a possible D match to TRBD2 (5 bases). The V end was cut by 6 bases, the J end by 7 bases, with 13 bases between. CDR3 length: 12 amino acids. The germline gives CDR1 MNHNY, CDR2 SVGAGI (reference sequence). The CDR3 DNA follows: TGTGCCAGCAGCTCTACCGGGAATGAGCAGTACTTC. Translated, it gives CASSSTGNEQYF.

V and J are TRBV2 and TRBJ1-2; no definite D call. CDR3 size: 14 residues. Germline V lookup: CDR1 SNHLY, CDR2 FYNNEI. V lost 3 bases and J 2 bases, leaving 10 bases between the germline ends. In DNA form, the CDR3 reads TGTGCCAGCAGTGACCCTGGGATCAACTATGGCTACACCTTC. It translates to CASSDPGINYGYTF.

DNA for the CDR3: TGTGCCAGCAGCTCGGGGGGGTACAATTCACCCCTCCACTTT. It codes for CASSSGGYNSPLHF. The chain uses TRBV7-9 and TRBJ1-6; tentatively, D is TRBD1 (5 bases). V gave up 4 bases and J gave up 7 bases, with 11 bases separating them. The CDR3 has 14 amino acids. Germline CDR1 is SEHNR and CDR2 is FQNEAQ (reference sequence).

The chain is built from TRBV5-5 and TRBJ1-2, with unresolved D. The V end was cut by 0 bases, the J end by 8 bases, with 17 bases between. Per the germline V gene, CDR1 is SGHKS and CDR2 is YYEKEE (reference sequence). The length of the CDR3 is 15 residues. The CDR3, as DNA: TGTGCCAGCAGCTTGGTGTCCAGCCTTTGGGAGGGCTACACCTTC. Encoded protein: CASSLVSSLWEGYTF.

The chain links TRBV27 to TRBJ1-3, with D possibly TRBD1 on 5 matching bases. The CDR3 loop spans 15 amino acids. The V gene lost 6 bases and the J gene lost 1 base, with 13 bases spanning the gap. Germline loops: CDR1 MNHEY, CDR2 SMNVEV (reference sequence). In DNA, the CDR3 is TGTGCCAGCAGAATTGGCGGGGCATCTGGAAACACCATATATTTT. This codes for CASRIGGASGNTIYF.

The chain uses TRBV6-5 and TRBJ1-5, with a weak D call TRBD1 (5 bases). Per germline, CDR1 MNHEY and CDR2 SVGAGI. The CDR3 has 14 amino acids. V lost 2 bases, J lost 9 bases, and 14 bases lay in between. The CDR3, as DNA: TGTGCCAGCAGTTACGGAGGGCAGGGAGGGCCCCAGCATTTT. As protein: CASSYGGQGGPQHF.

This chain joins TRBV19 and TRBJ1-4; D gene unclear. The V gene's germline CDR1 is LNHDA and CDR2 SQIVND (reference sequence). This CDR3 is 14 amino acids long. Deletions cut 6 bases from V and 2 bases from J, with 10 bases between. CDR3 nucleotides: TGTGCCAGTAGCCGAGGGTTGACTAATGAAAAACTGTTTTTT. Translation gives CASSRGLTNEKLFF.

V gene TRBV30 combines with J gene TRBJ1-1; D is perhaps TRBD1 (5 bases). The V end was cut by 4 bases, the J end by 0 bases, with 21 bases between. CDR3 length: 17 residues. Germline V CDR1 and CDR2: GTSNPN, SVGIG (reference sequence). The CDR3 coding sequence is TGTGCCTGGACTAGCGGGACCTTAGGGGCAGTGAACACTGAAGCTTTCTTT. Its translation is CAWTSGTLGAVNTEAFF.

This clone was detected only once. J is TRBJ1-1 and V is TRBV9; D is uncertain. Between the trimmed V and J ends, which lost 0 bases and 1 base, there was a span of 7 bases. The CDR3 covers 14 residues. Germline V CDR1 and CDR2: SGDLS, YYNGEE. The CDR3 protein is CASSVATKNTEAFF. The CDR3 coding sequence is TGTGCCAGCAGCGTAGCAACCAAGAACACTGAAGCTTTCTTT. Together with reference TRBV9 and TRBJ1-1, the CDR3 gives the full variable domain: DSGVTQTPKHLITATGQRVTLRCSPRSGDLSVYWYQQSLDQGLQFLIQYYNGEERAKGNILERFSAQQFPDLHSELNLSSLELGDSALYFCASSVATKNTEAFFGQGTRLTVV.

The chain is built from TRBV4-3 and TRBJ2-4, with 9 positions matching TRBD1. With 0 bases clipped from V and 8 bases from J, the junction kept 5 bases outside the gene matches. Per germline, CDR1 LGHNA and CDR2 YSLEER. This CDR3 has 15 amino acids. In DNA, the CDR3 is TGCGCCAGCAGCCAAGATACAGGGGGCCAGGACATTCAGTACTTC. It translates to CASSQDTGGQDIQYF.

About this clone: Other DNA sequences from this sample encode an identical CDR3 as well. The chain combines TRBV6-5 with TRBJ2-7; no clear D. CDR3 size: 14 residues. V was cut by 2 bases and J by 0 bases, with 8 bases left in between. Looked up from germline, CDR1 is MNHEY and CDR2 is SVGAGI. The chain's CDR3 is CASSYRTGSYEQYF. CDR3 sequence (DNA): TGTGCCAGCAGTTACCGCACGGGCTCCTACGAGCAGTACTTC.